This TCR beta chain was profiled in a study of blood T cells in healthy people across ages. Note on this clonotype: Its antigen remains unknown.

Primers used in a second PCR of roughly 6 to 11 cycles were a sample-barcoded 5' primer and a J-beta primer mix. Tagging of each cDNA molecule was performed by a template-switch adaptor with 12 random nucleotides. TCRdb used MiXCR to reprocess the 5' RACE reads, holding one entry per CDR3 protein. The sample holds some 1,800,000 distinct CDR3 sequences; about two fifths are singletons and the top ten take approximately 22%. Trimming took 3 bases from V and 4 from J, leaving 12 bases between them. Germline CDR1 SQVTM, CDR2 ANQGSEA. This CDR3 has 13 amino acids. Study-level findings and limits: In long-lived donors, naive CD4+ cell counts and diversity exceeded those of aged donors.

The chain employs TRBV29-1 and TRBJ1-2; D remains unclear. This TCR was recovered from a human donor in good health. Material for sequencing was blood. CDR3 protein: CSVDAEDRYGYTF. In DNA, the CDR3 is TGCAGCGTTGATGCGGAGGATCGCTATGGCTACACCTTC.